The present T cell receptor (beta chain) was sequenced within a study of T cell responses to AZD1222 COVID-19 vaccine. Clones were sequenced by immunoSEQ multiplex PCR, and TCRdb holds only the in-frame ones, with some missing. The sample records 90,000 to 150,000 clones, 91% being singletons. Overall study findings and caveats: Females made up more of the donors, who were largely white British, and clonal diversity may have come out too low. Spike-specific TCR breadth and depth grew following two AZD1222 doses.

A remark on this clone: Its antigen is unidentified.

This material consisted of peripheral blood, taken on day 0 of AZD1222 vaccination. This receptor was obtained from an adult in good health.

CDR3 sequence reads: CASRHDRGISPLHF. The CDR3 nucleotides are TGTGCCAGCAGACACGACAGGGGTATTTCACCCCTCCACTTT. The chain has TRBV3-1 (or the pseudogene TRBV3-2) and TRBJ1-6; 8 positions agree with TRBD1. Trimming took 6 bases from V and 9 from J; bases not matched to a gene: 7. The V gene's germline CDR1 is LGHDT and CDR2 YNNKEL (reference sequence). This CDR3 has 14 residues.